The 15 T cell receptor beta chains given below trace back to one sample, sequenced in a study of cytomegalovirus exposure and HLA in healthy donors. The PCR made use of 60 Vbeta and 13 Jbeta primers. Produced via immunoSEQ multiplex PCR; TCRdb's table is partial and in-frame only. The data contain 99,000 or so clones, 78% of them singletons. The sequenced sample consisted of PBMCs. The receptors were sampled from a man in his thirties or forties in good health and CMV-seronegative.

This rearrangement joins TRBV9 to TRBJ1-4; D unclear. V was clipped by 0 bases and J by 2 bases, with 5 bases between them. In germline, CDR1 is SGDLS, CDR2 YYNGEE. The CDR3 consists of 14 residues. CDR3: CASSVVQTNEKLFF. The CDR3 DNA follows: TGTGCCAGCAGCGTAGTTCAGACTAATGAAAAACTGTTTTTT.

The chain combines TRBV28 with TRBJ1-4; TRBD1 might be the D (5 bases). Trimming pared 9 bases from V and 10 bases from J, leaving 21 bases between. CDR3 size: 14 residues. Germline CDR1 MDHEN, CDR2 SYDVKM. CDR3 residues: CASQTRGQEGKLFF. CDR3 nucleotides: TGTGCCAGTCAAACAAGGGGCCAGGAAGGAAAACTGTTTTTT.

The chain is built from TRBV6-6 and TRBJ2-1; 9 nucleotides match TRBD1. V lost 5 bases and J lost 5; bases outside the gene matches: 4. Germline V gives CDR1 MNHNY, CDR2 SVGAGI (reference sequence). The CDR3 covers 14 residues. This CDR3 is CASSQNRGHNEQFF. CDR3 bases: TGTGCCAGCAGTCAAAACAGGGGGCACAATGAGCAGTTCTTC.

The rearrangement links TRBV9 to TRBJ2-1, with unresolved D. In germline, CDR1 is SGDLS, CDR2 YYNGEE. Trimming stripped 1 base from V and 0 bases from J, with 11 bases between. There are 16 residues in the CDR3. CDR3 in amino acids: CASSVFSVSSYNEQFF. The CDR3 DNA sequence: TGTGCCAGCAGCGTATTTTCGGTGAGCTCCTACAATGAGCAGTTCTTC. The whole variable domain, filled in from reference TRBV9 and TRBJ2-1, reads DSGVTQTPKHLITATGQRVTLRCSPRSGDLSVYWYQQSLDQGLQFLIQYYNGEERAKGNILERFSAQQFPDLHSELNLSSLELGDSALYFCASSVFSVSSYNEQFFGPGTRLTVL.

The gene calls are TRBV27 and TRBJ2-1; 8 bases are a match to TRBD1. The germline V gene encodes CDR1 MNHEY and CDR2 SMNVEV (reference sequence). This CDR3 region has 14 residues. Trimming took 5 bases from V and 7 from J; bases not matched to a gene: 7. The CDR3 DNA reads TGTGCCAGCAGTCCAGGGAGGACAGGGAATGAGCAGTTCTTC. Protein product: CASSPGRTGNEQFF.

The chain uses TRBV6-5 and TRBJ2-7; perhaps TRBD1 as D (6 bases). There are 13 residues in the CDR3. The germline V and J ends were trimmed by 8 bases and 3 bases, with 14 bases remaining between them. Germline V gene sequence: CDR1 MNHEY, CDR2 SVGAGI. The CDR3 DNA sequence: TGTGCCAGCGCAAATCACAGGGACTACGAGCAGTACTTC. This encodes CASANHRDYEQYF.

The chain joins TRBV4-1 to TRBJ2-5; 7 nucleotides match TRBD2. The CDR3 is 14 residues long. The germline V gene has CDR1 MGHRA and CDR2 YSYEKL. Losses at the gene ends were 0 bases for V and 5 bases for J; bases not matched to a gene: 3. CDR3 loop: CASSQDDGGETQYF. The DNA of the CDR3 is TGCGCCAGCAGCCAAGACGACGGGGGGGAGACCCAGTACTTC.

The chain combines TRBV5-1 with TRBJ2-7; TRBD1 agrees at 8 bases. Germline lookup yields CDR1 SGHRS and CDR2 YFSETQ. This CDR3 contains 15 residues. V was pared by 1 base and J by 3 bases, with 6 bases of the junction left unmatched. CDR3 residues: CASSLSGGLFYEQYF. DNA for the CDR3: TGCGCCAGCAGCTTGTCAGGGGGCTTATTCTACGAGCAGTACTTC.

To note about this clone: Other DNA sequences in the sample encode the same CDR3. V and J are TRBV19 and TRBJ1-2; 9 bases agree with TRBD1. The CDR3 contains 15 residues. Per the germline V gene, CDR1 is LNHDA and CDR2 is SQIVND (reference sequence). With V trimmed by 5 bases and J by 2 bases, 6 bases remained unmatched. In DNA form, the CDR3 reads TGTGCCAGTAGTCTGCGGACAGGGGCCAACTATGGCTACACCTTC. Protein: CASSLRTGANYGYTF. Variable domain in full (rest from reference TRBV19 and TRBJ1-2): DGGITQSPKYLFRKEGQNVTLSCEQNLNHDAMYWYRQDPGQGLRLIYYSQIVNDFQKGDIAEGYSVSREKKESFPLTVTSAQKNPTAFYLCASSLRTGANYGYTFGSGTRLTVV.

This clone was seen a few times. The chain carries TRBV21-1 and TRBJ1-2; no check of the table's D call, TRBD1, against the DNA was made. TRBV21-1 has pseudogene status. This CDR3 region has 17 residues. The CDR3 region is CASSKKKEGQGAWGYTF. Written as DNA, the CDR3 is TGTGCCAGCAGCAAAAAAAAAGAAGGACAGGGGGCATGGGGCTACACCTTC.

V gene TRBV4-1 combines with J gene TRBJ1-2; D perhaps matches TRBD1 (6 bases). The CDR3 sequence is 13 residues long. Between the trimmed V and J ends, which lost 5 bases and 8 bases, there was a span of 15 bases. Germline V CDR1 and CDR2: MGHRA, YSYEKL. The CDR3 sequence is CASSKVTGKGYTF. The CDR3 bases are TGCGCCAGCAGCAAGGTAACAGGGAAGGGCTACACCTTC.

V and J are TRBV5-4 and TRBJ2-7; a possible D gene is TRBD2 (6 bases). The V gene's germline CDR1 is SGHNT and CDR2 YYREEE (reference sequence). The CDR3 has 17 amino acids. The V end lost 4 bases, the J end lost 0 bases, and 20 bases lay between the germline ends. The CDR3 bases are TGTGCCAGCAGCCCAAGCGGTAAGCGGGCGAGCTCCTACGAGCAGTACTTC. It translates to CASSPSGKRASSYEQYF.

V usage is TRBV9 and J usage is TRBJ2-1; 7 positions agree with TRBD1. V trimming: 3 bases; J trimming: 8 bases; junction bases outside the gene matches: 8. The length of the CDR3 is 14 residues. Per germline, CDR1 SGDLS and CDR2 YYNGEE. CDR3 in amino acids: CASSDPGTAYEQFF. The DNA of the CDR3 is TGTGCCAGCAGCGACCCCGGGACAGCATATGAGCAGTTCTTC.

This sequence joins TRBV6-5 and TRBJ1-2, with unresolved D. The V end lost 6 bases, the J end lost 8 bases, and 13 bases lay between the germline ends. The CDR3 is 12 amino acids. Germline V CDR1 and CDR2: MNHEY, SVGAGI. CDR3 in amino acids: CASRPGLGGYTF. The CDR3 region has the DNA TGTGCCAGCAGGCCCGGCCTCGGGGGCTACACCTTC.

This clone occurred a few times. Other nucleotide sequences from this sample produce the same CDR3. This rearrangement joins TRBV27 to TRBJ1-1; TRBD1 matches at 7 bases. CDR3 length: 14 residues. CDR1 is MNHEY and CDR2 is SMNVEV in the germline V gene (reference sequence). Trimming took 2 bases from V and 1 from J; bases not matched to a gene: 1. CDR3 DNA: TGTGCCAGCAGTTTAAACAGGGGGAACACTGAAGCTTTCTTT. Translation gives CASSLNRGNTEAFF.